This T cell receptor (beta chain) was identified in a study of cytomegalovirus exposure and HLA in healthy donors. V lost 5 bases and J 7 bases, leaving 14 bases between the germline ends. Germline V CDR1 and CDR2: SGHTA, FQGNSA. The CDR3 length is 13 residues. With 60 Vbeta and 13 Jbeta primers, the PCR was carried out. TCRdb's table, derived via immunoSEQ multiplex PCR, lists solely in-frame clones and lacks some. The sample yields some 90,000 clones, roughly three quarters seen once. The chain employs TRBV7-2 and TRBJ1-1; D gene ambiguous. Sequenced material: PBMCs. The TCR was taken from a man in his forties or fifties in good health and CMV-seronegative. The CDR3, as DNA: TGTGCCAGCAGCGGTCCGGCGGCCGGTGAAGCTTTCTTT. Translating gives CASSGPAAGEAFF.